What follows are 29 T cell receptor beta chains derived from one specimen sequenced in a study of shared clonotypes between healthy human individuals. TCRdb's copy holds only in-frame clones and misses some; the assay was immunoSEQ multiplex PCR. The table records 950,000 to 1,100,000 clones, approximately 78% of them present only once. Input material: memory CD4+ T cells from PBMCs. Subset denoted: CD45RA-negative fraction. All receptors derive from a man younger than 35 in good health. Some clones in this sample may be carry-over from other donors' samples.

The gene calls are TRBV30 and TRBJ2-1, with D perhaps matching TRBD2 (6 bases). V was shortened by 3 bases and J by 4 bases, with 16 bases between the two germline ends. CDR1 is GTSNPN and CDR2 is SVGIG in the germline V gene (reference sequence). The CDR3 has 15 residues. As DNA, the CDR3 is TGTGCCTGGAGACGGGGGACCCTAGTTTACAATGAGCAGTTCTTC. Translated: CAWRRGTLVYNEQFF.

This clone was picked up one time. One base away lies a much larger clone, so this may be a sequencing read error. Other DNA variants within this sample encode the same CDR3. The chain couples TRBV5-1 to TRBJ1-2; a weak D match, TRBD1 (5 bases). In germline, CDR1 is SGHRS, CDR2 YFSETQ. CDR3 size: 12 residues. Trimming shortened V by 3 bases and J by 5 bases, and 8 bases separated the two germline ends. This CDR3 reads CASSWGDYGYTF. In DNA, the CDR3 is TGCGCCAGCAGCTGGGGGGATTATGGCTACACCTTC.

The chain is built from TRBV7-6 and TRBJ1-5; TRBD1 matches 7 bases. The trim removed 1 base at V and 7 bases at J, leaving 7 bases unmatched. The germline gives CDR1 SGHVS, CDR2 FNYEAQ. The CDR3 spans 15 residues. The DNA for the CDR3 is TGTGCCAGCAGCTTAGTGGCAGGGGGAAAGCAGCCCCAGCATTTT. Residues: CASSLVAGGKQPQHF.

The chain combines TRBV11-2 with TRBJ2-3, with TRBD1 matching over 12 bases. CDR3 length: 16 amino acids. The V segment lost 4 bases and the J segment 4 bases; nucleotides outside the gene matches: 6. Germline assignment: CDR1 SGHAT and CDR2 FQNNGV. The CDR3 DNA follows: TGTGCCAGCAGCTCCGGGACAGGGGGCCGGGCAGATACGCAGTATTTT. Protein sequence: CASSSGTGGRADTQYF.

The chain links TRBV7-9 to TRBJ2-3, with 9 bases aligning to TRBD2. Germline CDR1 and CDR2: SEHNR and FQNEAQ (reference sequence). J gave up 5 bases and V 5 bases, and 5 bases lay outside the gene matches. This CDR3 has 14 residues. The CDR3 coding sequence is TGTGCCAGCAGCCTTAGCGGGAGTGAAGATACGCAGTATTTT. This codes for CASSLSGSEDTQYF.

This clone was recorded only once. The genes are TRBV12-5 and TRBJ1-1, with D unresolved. The V gene lost 0 bases and the J gene lost 5 bases, with 10 bases spanning the gap. The CDR3 is made up of 14 amino acids. Germline-derived CDR1 and CDR2 are LGHNT and FRNRAP. DNA of the CDR3: TGTGCTAGTGGTTTGGTGGGTAGGTGGACTGAAGCTTTCTTT. Amino acid sequence: CASGLVGRWTEAFF.

The chain combines TRBV18 with TRBJ2-1, with D perhaps matching TRBD2 (6 bases). Trimming left V 3 bases short and J 10 bases short, with 19 bases between. CDR1 and CDR2 (germline): KGHSH, LQKENI. There are 15 residues in the CDR3. CDR3 protein: CASSPRTGTDTEQFF. In DNA, the CDR3 is TGTGCCAGCTCACCCAGAACCGGGACTGACACCGAGCAGTTCTTC. The full variable domain, in which reference TRBV18 and TRBJ2-1 provide the parts outside the CDR3, is NAGVMQNPRHLVRRRGQEARLRCSPMKGHSHVYWYRQLPEEGLKFMVYLQKENIIDESGMPKERFSAEFPKEGPSILRIQQVVRGDSAAYFCASSPRTGTDTEQFFGPGTRLTVL.

The chain uses TRBV27 and TRBJ2-7; 11 bases align to TRBD1. Germline V gene data show CDR1 as MNHEY and CDR2 as SMNVEV (reference sequence). This CDR3 is 15 amino acids long. Trimming at V came to 3 bases and at J to 4 bases, leaving 5 bases not matched to a gene. The DNA for the CDR3 is TGTGCCAGCAGTTTTGCGGGACAGGGGGTTTACGAGCAGTACTTC. Protein product: CASSFAGQGVYEQYF.

A word on this clone: A clone one base away is much larger, so this may be a read error. A read error is likely, as this CDR3 ends without the conserved phenylalanine or tryptophan. This chain links TRBV5-6 with TRBJ1-1; a weak D match, TRBD1 (5 bases). The CDR3 has 14 amino acids. The V gene lost 3 bases and the J gene lost 7 bases, with 16 bases spanning the gap. Germline lookup yields CDR1 SGHDT and CDR2 YYEEEE. The DNA of the CDR3 is TGTGCCAGCAGCTCAAGAAGGACATACGATGAAGCTTTCCTT. This sequence encodes CASSSRRTYDEAFL.

Concerning this clone itself: This specimen includes other DNA sequences encoding the same CDR3. The gene calls are TRBV30 and TRBJ1-2; maybe TRBD1 (6 bases). The CDR3 has 12 residues. Germline-derived CDR1 and CDR2 are GTSNPN and SVGIG (reference sequence). V dropped 3 bases and J dropped 2 bases, with 7 bases sitting between them. The CDR3 nucleotides read TGTGCCTGGAGCAGGGGAAACTATGGCTACACCTTC. This sequence encodes CAWSRGNYGYTF.

As to this clone: A much larger clone lies a single base off, so this may be a read error. J is TRBJ2-4 and V is TRBV29-1; 7 bases align to TRBD2. This CDR3 comprises 12 residues. CDR1 and CDR2 (germline): SQVTM, ANQGSEA. CDR3 coding DNA: TGCAACGGGGGGAGTGGCAAAAACATTCAGTACTTC. It specifies CNGGSGKNIQYF.

This chain links TRBV11-2 with TRBJ2-1; 14 nucleotides match TRBD2. The CDR3 totals 18 residues. The germline V gene encodes CDR1 SGHAT and CDR2 FQNNGV. The junction had 7 bases not matched to a gene; V was cut back by 4 bases and J by 2 bases. The CDR3 bases are TGTGCCAGCAGCTCCGGGACTAGCGGGAGAAGAGCCTACAATGAGCAGTTCTTC. Encoded protein: CASSSGTSGRRAYNEQFF.

V usage is TRBV2 and J usage is TRBJ2-7; D may be TRBD1 or TRBD2 (6 bases each). Trimming shortened V by 1 base and J by 3 bases, and 10 bases separated the two germline ends. Germline CDR1 is SNHLY and CDR2 is FYNNEI. This CDR3 has 14 residues. DNA for the CDR3: TGTGCCAGCAGTGAAGGGGGGGCGTTCTACGAGCAGTACTTC. Translating it yields CASSEGGAFYEQYF.

The chain combines TRBV6-5 with TRBJ1-1; 8 nucleotides match TRBD1. The V segment lost 5 bases and the J segment 3 bases; nucleotides outside the gene matches: 8. This CDR3 comprises 15 residues. The germline CDR1 and CDR2 sequences are MNHEY and SVGAGI. The CDR3 sequence is CASSRRTGSHTEAFF. CDR3 coding DNA: TGTGCCAGCAGTCGCCGGACAGGGAGCCACACTGAAGCTTTCTTT.

The chain uses TRBV7-9 and TRBJ1-2; the D gene is possibly TRBD1 (6 bases). The CDR3 is 13 amino acids. Looked up from germline, CDR1 is SEHNR and CDR2 is FQNEAQ (reference sequence). V lost 5 bases, J lost 8 bases, and 15 bases lay in between. The CDR3 nucleotides read TGTGCCAGCAGCGCGTACAGGGAGGAGGGCTACACCTTC. Translated, it gives CASSAYREEGYTF.

Of note for this clone: The same CDR3 arises from other DNA sequences in this sample as well. The chain links TRBV6-5 to TRBJ1-3; D is unclear. Between the trimmed V and J ends, which lost 0 bases and 0 bases, there was a span of 3 bases. This CDR3 has 14 residues. Germline values: CDR1 MNHEY, CDR2 SVGAGI. CDR3: CASSYSGSGNTIYF. DNA for the CDR3: TGTGCCAGCAGTTACTCGGGCTCTGGAAACACCATATATTTT.

This chain joins TRBV13 and TRBJ2-7, with TRBD2 matching 13 bases. The ends lost 4 bases at V and 0 bases at J; junction bases unmatched: 6. The CDR3 contains 17 residues. Germline V gene data show CDR1 as PRHDT and CDR2 as FYEKMQ (reference sequence). The CDR3, as DNA: TGTGCCAGCAGCTGGCGACTAGCGGGAGGCAGCTCCTACGAGCAGTACTTC. It is translated as CASSWRLAGGSSYEQYF.

With regard to this clone: A clone one base away is much larger, so this may be a read error. This same CDR3 is encoded by further DNA sequences in the sample. V gene TRBV18 combines with J gene TRBJ2-2; 8 bases match TRBD1. The CDR3 is 13 residues long. Per germline, CDR1 KGHSH and CDR2 LQKENI. Losses at the gene ends were 4 bases for V and 6 bases for J; bases not matched to a gene: 1. CDR3 amino acids: CASSLQGAGELFF. The CDR3, as DNA: TGTGCCAGCTCACTACAGGGGGCCGGGGAGCTGTTTTTT.

The chain couples TRBV28 to TRBJ2-1, with unresolved D. This CDR3 contains 15 residues. Germline-derived CDR1 and CDR2 are MDHEN and SYDVKM. Between the trimmed V and J ends, which lost 2 bases and 8 bases, there was a span of 16 bases. CDR3 loop: CASSLDWTGTDEQFF. DNA of the CDR3: TGTGCCAGCAGTTTAGATTGGACCGGTACGGATGAGCAGTTCTTC.

The chain couples TRBV2 to TRBJ2-2, with D hard to call. Germline-derived CDR1 and CDR2 are SNHLY and FYNNEI. The CDR3 is 14 amino acids. V was pared by 1 base and J by 4 bases, with 7 bases between. CDR3 in amino acids: CASSEGPGTGELFF. In nucleotides, the CDR3 is TGTGCCAGCAGTGAAGGTCCCGGCACCGGGGAGCTGTTTTTT.

This rearrangement joins TRBV13 to TRBJ2-3, with 11 bases matching TRBD2. V lost 1 base and J lost 2; bases outside the gene matches: 14. The CDR3 totals 20 residues. From germline, CDR1 is PRHDT and CDR2 FYEKMQ (reference sequence). CDR3 region: CASSLAGLLAGGIPTDTQYF. The CDR3 DNA is TGTGCCAGCAGCTTAGCAGGGTTATTAGCGGGAGGGATTCCCACAGATACGCAGTATTTT.

The rearrangement links TRBV7-7 to TRBJ2-1; 8 bases fit TRBD1. This CDR3 spans 15 amino acids. Unmatched junction bases numbered 10, after V lost 5 bases and J lost 7 bases. Germline V gene sequence: CDR1 SSHAT, CDR2 FNYEAQ (reference sequence). The CDR3 nucleotides are TGTGCCAGCAGCCTAGGACAGGGTTTGGGGAATGAGCAGTTCTTC. Translated: CASSLGQGLGNEQFF.

The chain joins TRBV30 to TRBJ2-7, with D possibly matching TRBD1 (5 bases). CDR1 and CDR2 (germline): GTSNPN, SVGIG (reference sequence). The CDR3 covers 12 residues. V was cut by 2 bases and J by 6 bases, with 11 bases left in between. CDR3: CAWSPQGLEQYF. CDR3 sequence (DNA): TGTGCCTGGAGTCCCCAGGGCCTCGAGCAGTACTTC.

The chain uses TRBV27 and TRBJ2-6; no reliable D call. This CDR3 contains 13 residues. Germline CDR1 is MNHEY and CDR2 is SMNVEV (reference sequence). V was trimmed by 5 bases and J by 8 bases, leaving 10 bases between them. The CDR3 reads CASSNTGSNVLTF. In DNA, the CDR3 is TGTGCCAGCAGTAACACCGGGTCCAACGTCCTGACTTTC.

V and J are TRBV9 and TRBJ1-3; 10 bases align to TRBD1. The CDR3 is made up of 18 amino acids. V shed 3 bases and J 3 bases; nucleotides not matched to a gene: 12. Per germline, CDR1 SGDLS and CDR2 YYNGEE. Here the CDR3 reads CASSATPGTGVVGNTIYF. CDR3 coding DNA: TGTGCCAGCAGCGCCACCCCCGGGACAGGGGTTGTTGGAAACACCATATATTTT.

The chain carries TRBV18 and TRBJ2-2, with D hard to call. Trimming removed 0 bases at V and 0 bases at J, with 5 bases between. In germline, CDR1 is KGHSH, CDR2 LQKENI. The CDR3 is made up of 15 amino acids. The CDR3 DNA reads TGTGCCAGCTCACCACCAGGGTCGAACACCGGGGAGCTGTTTTTT. Translation gives CASSPPGSNTGELFF.

The chain links TRBV7-3 to TRBJ2-7; D is ambiguous. This CDR3 region has 13 residues. Germline V lookup: CDR1 SGHTA, CDR2 FQGTGA. The ends were cut back, 5 bases at V and 1 base at J, with 9 bases in the middle. DNA of the CDR3: TGTGCCAGCAGCGCCTTGGGGTCCTACGAGCAGTACTTC. Amino acid sequence: CASSALGSYEQYF.

The CDR3 protein is CASSFPGRPGANVLTF. In nucleotides, the CDR3 is TGTGCCAGCAGCTTCCCCGGGCGTCCTGGGGCCAACGTCCTGACTTTC. The gene calls are TRBV5-4 and TRBJ2-6; D not certain. The V end lost 2 bases, the J end lost 2 bases, and 11 bases lay between the germline ends. CDR1 SGHNT and CDR2 YYREEE come from the germline V gene (reference sequence). The CDR3 runs to 16 residues.

This chain uses TRBV7-8 with TRBJ1-4; TRBD1 is a possible D gene (6 bases). Between the trimmed V and J ends, which lost 0 bases and 11 bases, there was a span of 10 bases. CDR1 SGHVS and CDR2 FQNEAQ come from the germline V gene. The CDR3 loop spans 13 amino acids. The chain's CDR3 is CASSLAQGTKLFF. CDR3 nucleotides: TGTGCCAGCAGCTTAGCTCAGGGGACTAAACTGTTTTTT.